This is a list of T cell receptor beta chains from one sample in a study of cytomegalovirus exposure and HLA in healthy donors. Profiling relied on immunoSEQ multiplex PCR, and the TCRdb table lists in-frame clones only, not all of them. The sample lists some 170,000 clones, about four fifths occurring once. Sequenced material: PBMCs. Every receptor here comes from a woman aged 18-29 years in good health and CMV-seropositive. The CDR3 runs from the conserved cysteine through the conserved F or W. The order of the fields is CDR3 protein, CDR3 DNA, V gene, D gene, J gene. A D gene is named only where the DNA matches it firmly.

CASSLVPGRAQHF,TGCGCCAGCAGCTTGGTCCCGGGTCGGGCCCAGCATTTT,TRBV5-1,NA,TRBJ1-5
CSVDPVGVGGMNTEAFF,TGCAGCGTTGACCCGGTAGGGGTGGGGGGGATGAACACTGAAGCTTTCTTT,TRBV29-1,NA,TRBJ1-1
CASSSGTREYF,TGTGCCAGCAGTTCGGGGACAAGGGAGTACTTC,TRBV6-1,NA,TRBJ2-7
CASSPQGATNEKLFF,TGTGCCAGCTCACCACAGGGGGCCACTAATGAAAAACTGTTTTTT,TRBV18,TRBD1,TRBJ1-4
CASSKQGAYEKLFF,TGTGCCAGTAGTAAACAGGGGGCCTATGAAAAACTGTTTTTT,TRBV19,TRBD1,TRBJ1-4
CASMLERGGWETQYF,TGTGCCAGCATGCTGGAGCGGGGGGGCTGGGAGACCCAGTACTTC,TRBV2,TRBD2,TRBJ2-5
CASSLKRGANNEQFF,TGTGCCAGCAGCTTAAAGCGGGGGGCTAACAATGAGCAGTTCTTC,TRBV7-2,TRBD2,TRBJ2-1
CASSSRGGRTDTQYF,TGTGCCAGTAGTAGTCGCGGAGGGCGCACAGATACGCAGTATTTT,TRBV19,NA,TRBJ2-3
CASSATPGLAGGADTQYF,TGCGCCAGCAGCGCGACACCGGGACTAGCGGGGGGGGCAGATACGCAGTATTTT,TRBV5-1,TRBD2,TRBJ2-3
CASSEAYEGSTQYF,TGTGCCAGCAGTGAAGCTTACGAGGGAAGTACGCAGTATTTT,TRBV6-1,NA,TRBJ2-3
CASSVSQAGGQFF,TGTGCCAGCAGTGTTTCGCAGGCTGGTGGGCAGTTCTTC,TRBV6-1,NA,TRBJ2-1